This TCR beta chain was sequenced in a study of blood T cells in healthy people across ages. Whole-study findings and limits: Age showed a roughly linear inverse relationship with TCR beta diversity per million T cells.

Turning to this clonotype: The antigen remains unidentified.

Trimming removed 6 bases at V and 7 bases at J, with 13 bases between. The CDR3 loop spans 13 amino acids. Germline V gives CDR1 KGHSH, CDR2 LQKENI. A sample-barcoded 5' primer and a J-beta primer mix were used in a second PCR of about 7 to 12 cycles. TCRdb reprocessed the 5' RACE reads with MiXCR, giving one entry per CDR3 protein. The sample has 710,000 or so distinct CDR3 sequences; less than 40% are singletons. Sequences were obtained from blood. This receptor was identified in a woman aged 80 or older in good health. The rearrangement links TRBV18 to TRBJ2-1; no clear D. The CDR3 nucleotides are TGTGCCAGCTCCCGCACCCCTCGTAATGAGCAGTTCTTC. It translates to CASSRTPRNEQFF.